Listed here is a single TCR beta chain. The antigen remains undetermined. The sample belongs to a study of cytomegalovirus exposure and HLA in healthy donors. General study results and limits: From TCR beta sequences, most subjects' HLA-A and HLA-B alleles were reportedly predicted accurately. Researchers catalogued some 160 TCR beta chains as cytomegalovirus-associated. CMV serostatus was the only recorded immune exposure for donors. According to a later analysis, most TCR beta chains associated with CMV appeared HLA-restricted.

This CDR3 spans 15 amino acids. Germline values: CDR1 LNHDA, CDR2 SQIVND (reference sequence). The V and J ends lost 6 bases and 5 bases respectively, with 16 bases between them. Primers for the PCR totalled 60 Vbeta and 13 Jbeta. Sequenced by immunoSEQ multiplex PCR; TCRdb stores in-frame clones only, minus some. Its table lists about 48,000 clones. This receptor was obtained from a woman in her thirties or forties in good health and CMV-seronegative. V is TRBV19 and J is TRBJ1-4; no definite D call. The source material was PBMCs. The CDR3 here is CASSPEEGLNEKLFF. The CDR3 bases are TGTGCCAGTAGCCCGGAGGAAGGGCTAAATGAAAAACTGTTTTTT.